Shown below are 18 T cell receptor beta chains from a single sample sequenced in a study of T cells in women clearing cervical HPV infection. The data were produced by immunoSEQ multiplex PCR, yet TCRdb's version contains in-frame clones alone and is incomplete. The table for this sample gives roughly 23,000 clones. The sample was blood buffy coat. Every receptor here comes from a woman between 18 and 75 years old with a cervical HPV16 infection that either progressed to CIN3+ or cleared (not recorded which).

Details on this clone: The read ends 3 residues shy of where the CDR3 ends; the end is completed using the germline J gene. This sequence joins TRBV7-3 and TRBJ2-1; TRBD2 matches 9 bases. The length of the CDR3 is 16 residues. Germline V gene lookup returns CDR1 SGHTA and CDR2 FQGTGA. After removal of 2 bases from V and 0 bases from J, the junction contained 2 bases not matched to a gene. The sequenced CDR3 bases are TGTGCCAGCAGCTTACGAGCGGGGGGCTCCTACAATGAG. Its protein is CASSLRAGGSYNE. The CDR3 in full is CASSLRAGGSYNEQFF. Looking up the rest from reference TRBV7-3 and TRBJ2-1 gives the full variable domain: GAGVSQTPSNKVTEKGKYVELRCDPISGHTALYWYRQSLGQGPEFLIYFQGTGAADDSGLPNDRFFAVRPEGSVSTLKIQRTERGDSAVYLCASSLRAGGSYNEQFFGPGTRLTVL.

With regard to this clone: The read finishes 3 residues shy of the CDR3 end, and the germline J gene is used to complete it. V gene TRBV19 combines with J gene TRBJ2-3, with D perhaps TRBD1 (6 bases). The CDR3 is 15 residues long. The germline V gene encodes CDR1 LNHDA and CDR2 SQIVND (reference sequence). The CDR3 loop reads CASSHGGSYNQPQYF. CDR3 DNA, as far as it was read: TGTGCCAGTAGTCATGGGGGCAGCTACAATCAGCCG.

A word on this clone: With the read ending 3 residues before the CDR3 end, the germline J gene is used to fill in that end. This chain joins TRBV19 and TRBJ1-3; D not certain. The V gene lost 6 bases and the J gene lost 4 bases, with 16 bases spanning the gap. This CDR3 contains 15 residues. Germline CDR1 and CDR2: LNHDA and SQIVND (reference sequence). The CDR3 is CASRSPRRLGNTIYF. CDR3 DNA (partial): TGTGCCAGTAGGAGTCCTCGGAGACTCGGAAACACC. Full variable domain (remainder filled in from reference TRBV19 and TRBJ1-3): DGGITQSPKYLFRKEGQNVTLSCEQNLNHDAMYWYRQDPGQGLRLIYYSQIVNDFQKGDIAEGYSVSREKKESFPLTVTSAQKNPTAFYLCASRSPRRLGNTIYFGEGSWLTVV.

Worth noting for this clone: The read ends 3 residues shy of where the CDR3 ends; the end is completed using the germline J gene. The V and J genes are TRBV13 and TRBJ2-1; 9 bases match TRBD2. Germline CDR1 reads PRHDT; CDR2 reads FYEKMQ (reference sequence). V was pared by 3 bases and J by 8 bases, with 14 bases of the junction left unmatched. There are 17 residues in the CDR3. This CDR3 is CASSLSSKGLAIDEQFF. The DNA read from the CDR3 is TGTGCCAGCAGCTTGTCGTCAAAGGGACTAGCTATCGATGAG.

Remarks on this clone: The read finishes 3 residues shy of the CDR3 end, and the germline J gene is used to complete it. This sequence joins TRBV7-6 and TRBJ1-5, with D uncertain. V lost 5 bases to trimming and J lost 0 bases, with 5 bases between them. Germline-derived CDR1 and CDR2 are SGHVS and FNYEAQ. The CDR3 is 13 amino acids. The DNA read from the CDR3 is TGTGCCAGCAGCCGTAATAGCAATCAGCCC. Its translation is CASSRNSNQP. The whole CDR3 sequence reads CASSRNSNQPQHF. Looking up the rest from reference TRBV7-6 and TRBJ1-5 gives the full variable domain: GAGVSQSPRYKVTKRGQDVALRCDPISGHVSLYWYRQALGQGPEFLTYFNYEAQQDKSGLPNDRFSAERPEGSISTLTIQRTEQRDSAMYRCASSRNSNQPQHFGDGTRLSIL.

Comment on this clone: The read comes to an end 3 residues before the CDR3 does, leaving the germline J gene to fill in the end. This rearrangement joins TRBV9 to TRBJ2-3; the match to TRBD2 covers 7 bases. The length of the CDR3 is 13 residues. Per the germline V gene, CDR1 is SGDLS and CDR2 is YYNGEE. This chain's CDR3 is CASSARLAGTQYF. Partial CDR3 DNA: TGTGCCAGCAGCGCCCGACTAGCAGGAACG.

A remark on this clone: The read is 3 residues too short to cover the CDR3 end, so that end is filled in from the germline J gene. The rearrangement uses TRBV2 and TRBJ2-7; D may be TRBD2 (6 bases). Germline V gives CDR1 SNHLY, CDR2 FYNNEI. V was pared by 6 bases and J by 3 bases, with 15 bases between. The CDR3 totals 14 residues. CDR3 bases read: TGTGCCAGCAGCCCCGAGGAGGGGCACTACGAG. Encoded protein: CASSPEEGHYE. The full CDR3 is CASSPEEGHYEQYF.

To note about this clone: The read falls 3 residues short of the CDR3 end, and the missing part is taken from the germline J gene. V usage is TRBV20-1 and J usage is TRBJ2-1; TRBD2 matches 16 bases. V shed 4 bases and J 6 bases; nucleotides not matched to a gene: 9. Per germline, CDR1 DFQATT and CDR2 SNEGSKA (reference sequence). This CDR3 is 17 amino acids long. CDR3 sequence reads: CSAKSPGLAGGGNEQFF. The CDR3 bases that were read are TGCAGTGCTAAATCACCGGGACTAGCGGGAGGGGGCAATGAG.

Remarks on this clone: With the read ending 3 residues before the CDR3 end, the germline J gene is used to fill in that end. The chain joins TRBV2 to TRBJ1-2, with TRBD1 matching 8 bases. Germline V gene lookup returns CDR1 SNHLY and CDR2 FYNNEI. Unmatched junction bases numbered 10, after V lost 6 bases and J lost 4 bases. The length of the CDR3 is 15 residues. The sequenced CDR3 bases are TGTGCCAGCAGCTCGGACAGGGCGTCAGCCTATGGC. Translating it yields CASSSDRASAYG. The entire CDR3 is CASSSDRASAYGYTF.

The part of the CDR3 DNA that was read is TGTGCCAGCAGCTTGGAACAGGGGTTAGTCGGC. It is translated as CASSLEQGLVG. The CDR3 reads in full as CASSLEQGLVGYTF. The V and J genes are TRBV5-4 and TRBJ1-2; 7 bases match TRBD1. The CDR3 extends 3 residues past the end of the read, so its final part is completed from the germline J gene. Looked up from germline, CDR1 is SGHNT and CDR2 is YYREEE (reference sequence). The CDR3 is made up of 14 amino acids.

As for this clone: The missing CDR3 end, 3 residues past where the read stops, is filled in from the germline J gene. The V and J genes are TRBV5-1 and TRBJ1-3; 7 bases match TRBD1. This CDR3 has 18 amino acids. Germline values: CDR1 SGHRS, CDR2 YFSETQ. With V trimmed by 5 bases and J by 0 bases, 14 bases remained unmatched. CDR3 bases read: TGCGCCAGCAGTTTCTTCCGGGACAGCACCCCCTCTGGAAACACC. It codes for CASSFFRDSTPSGNT. The full CDR3 sequence reads CASSFFRDSTPSGNTIYF.

Concerning this clone: The read terminates 3 residues before the CDR3 end, so the remaining end is supplied by the germline J gene. V is TRBV20-1 and J is TRBJ1-4; the D is unclear. V was pared by 3 bases and J by 6 bases, with 17 bases between. Germline-derived CDR1 and CDR2 are DFQATT and SNEGSKA (reference sequence). This CDR3 contains 15 residues. The CDR3 spells CSASGGFPGYEKLFF. The sequenced part of the CDR3 DNA is TGCAGTGCTAGTGGAGGATTCCCGGGGTATGAAAAA.

CDR3 DNA, as far as it was read: TGTGCCAGCAGTGACGGTCTACAGGGGACC. Translation gives CASSDGLQGT. The full CDR3 sequence reads CASSDGLQGTQYF. The gene calls are TRBV11-1 and TRBJ2-5, with a possible D match to TRBD1 (6 bases). The read ends 3 residues early relative to the CDR3; the germline J gene fills the gap. V was cut by 6 bases and J by 7 bases, with 15 bases left in between. The germline CDR1 and CDR2 sequences are SGHAT and FQDESV (reference sequence). CDR3 size: 13 residues.

Of note for this clone: The CDR3 extends 3 residues past the end of the read, so its final part is completed from the germline J gene. The chain carries TRBV29-1 and TRBJ1-1, with 8 nucleotides matching TRBD1. The junction had 6 bases not matched to a gene; V was cut back by 7 bases and J by 5 bases. Germline CDR1 SQVTM, CDR2 ANQGSEA. The CDR3 runs to 12 residues. The CDR3 reads CSAQRQGTEAFF. The sequenced part of the CDR3 DNA is TGCAGCGCCCAACGACAGGGGACTGAA.

For this clone: The missing CDR3 end, 3 residues past where the read stops, is filled in from the germline J gene. The chain recombines TRBV5-1 with TRBJ1-1; TRBD1 might be the D (6 bases). V lost 4 bases, J lost 0 bases, and 13 bases lay in between. This CDR3 is 15 amino acids long. Germline V CDR1 and CDR2: SGHRS, YFSETQ. The part of the CDR3 DNA that was read is TGCGCCAGCAGCAACCCCGGACAGCTGAACACTGAA. This codes for CASSNPGQLNTE. The complete CDR3 reads CASSNPGQLNTEAFF.

Regarding this clone: The CDR3 end falls 3 residues outside the read, so it is completed with the germline J gene. The chain is built from TRBV28 and TRBJ1-4; D gene unclear. V was pared by 6 bases and J by 6 bases, with 17 bases between. This CDR3 contains 15 residues. Germline lookup yields CDR1 MDHEN and CDR2 SYDVKM. The CDR3 sequence: CASSAPAEGDEKLFF. CDR3 bases read: TGTGCCAGCAGCGCCCCTGCGGAAGGTGATGAAAAA.

About this clone itself: The read terminates 3 residues ahead of where the CDR3 ends, so the germline J gene completes it. The rearrangement uses TRBV19 and TRBJ1-6; 9 nucleotides agree with TRBD1. The CDR3 runs to 13 residues. Germline V lookup: CDR1 LNHDA, CDR2 SQIVND (reference sequence). The trim removed 9 bases at V and 7 bases at J, leaving 4 bases unmatched. The CDR3 loop is CASAGQGNSPLHF. The part of the CDR3 DNA that was read is TGTGCCAGCGCGGGACAGGGAAATTCACCC.

Remarks on this clone: The CDR3 end is not reached by the read, which stops 3 residues before it; the germline J gene fills it in. The chain is built from TRBV20-1 and TRBJ1-2; 9 nucleotides line up with TRBD1. Germline V lookup: CDR1 DFQATT, CDR2 SNEGSKA (reference sequence). This CDR3 contains 15 residues. V shed 1 base and J 6 bases; nucleotides not matched to a gene: 9. The CDR3 sequence: CSARGGWTGADGYTF. CDR3 DNA, as far as it was read: TGCAGTGCTAGAGGGGGTTGGACAGGGGCGGATGGC.